The sequence of this T cell receptor (beta chain) was determined in a study of blood T cell repertoires in COVID-19 (dated by TCRdb to 2020 to 2022). Turning to the overall study: Samples covering the acute and convalescent phases of COVID-19 were provided by collaborators in the United States, Italy and Spain. The prospective study material was composed of cDNA or gDNA derived from T cells, B-cell-depleted T cells, or PBMCs. Subjects who had been exposed to COVID-19, were actively infected with it, or had recovered from it provided the deeply sampled blood TCRbeta repertoires that made up the dataset. The repertoires were released in a freely available public database intended as a resource for research on the immune response to SARS-CoV-2. The samples were drawn from two sources: the first 160 participants of the ongoing ImmuneRACE study, and 1,000 to 1,500 subjects contributed by 6 global collaborators. The sample metadata nearly always contained a de-identified subject ID, COVID-19 status, age in years and sex. Where available, HLA class I and class II types were obtained from metadata supplied by the sample provider rather than from assay-based typing.

Each collaborating institution followed its own protocols to collect whole blood in K2EDTA tubes. For TCRbeta analysis, collaborators shipped samples in one of three forms: frozen whole blood, isolated PBMCs, or DNA extracted from either of those sample types. TCRbeta CDR3 regions were amplified from genomic DNA using the immunoSEQ Assay, a bias-controlled multiplex PCR. Per the authors' processing: Within the assay, amplification of reference gene primers was used to estimate how many nucleated cells each sample contained. Sequence reads were collapsed and filtered to measure the absolute abundance of every unique TCRbeta CDR3 rearrangement. Productive Simpson clonality was computed per sample as the square root of Simpson's diversity index over productive rearrangements. Not all clones reach the TCRdb copy of this immuneACCESS table, which keeps in-frame sequences only. Checked studies attribute under half of the gap to unresolved V genes and leave the rest unexplained. V, J and clone size are those of that table, while D and trimming were read from the DNA. In this sample the table shows roughly 700,000 clones, 85% to 90% of which occur a single time. 0.2% to 0.3% of the sample goes to the ten largest clones.

What the work shows at the level of the full study, not this receptor alone: The amount of clinical and demographic metadata varied by source and participant and was provided uncurated.

With regard to this clone: Its antigen has not been determined. Base qualities are missing; no much larger clone stands one base away.

The sequence came from a woman in her late teens or twenties with acute or convalescent COVID-19. The sample taken for sequencing was peripheral blood.

The DNA is as follows: TGTGCCAGCAGGCGGGCTAGCGGGGGAAACACCGGGGAGCTGTTTTTT. Its protein product is CASRRASGGNTGELFF. The V and J segments used are TRBV2 and TRBJ2-2, with TRBD2 identical over 10 junction bases. The germline V gene provides CDR1 SNHLY and CDR2 FYNNEI. The CDR3, cysteine through phenylalanine, is 16 amino acids long. Only CDR3 DNA remains: 48 bases, in frame from the first base. Compared with germline, V lacks 6 bases and J lacks 2 bases; bases without a gene match: 6.